Listed here are 29 T cell receptor beta chains from one sample, sequenced in a study of Ad26.COV2.S vaccination and SARS-CoV-2 variants. TCRdb keeps only in-frame clones here, not all; method: immunoSEQ multiplex PCR. This sample has about 250,000 clones, with about 90% found just once. Treatment reported: approximately 18 received Ad26.COV2.S at low or high dose, single or two shots; about five received placebo; per-sample allocation not given. Following the first vaccine or placebo injection, samples were taken on day 63. The material sequenced was peripheral blood, taken in a trial of Ad26.COV2.S vaccine versus placebo. The source of these receptors is a person aged 18-60 years who received the Ad26.COV2.S COVID-19 vaccine or a placebo.

The chain carries TRBV18 and TRBJ2-5; possibly TRBD1 for D (5 bases). Looked up from germline, CDR1 is KGHSH and CDR2 is LQKENI. CDR3 length equals 13 residues. Trimming took 2 bases from V and 4 from J, leaving 8 bases between them. The CDR3 DNA reads as TGTGCCAGCTCACCAGAAAGGGGAGAGACCCAGTACTTC. Encoded protein: CASSPERGETQYF.

This rearrangement joins TRBV5-1 to TRBJ2-7; tentatively, D is TRBD2 (5 bases). Germline V gene sequence: CDR1 SGHRS, CDR2 YFSETQ. The V end lost 3 bases, the J end lost 0 bases, and 16 bases lay between the germline ends. This CDR3 region has 16 residues. DNA of the CDR3: TGCGCCAGCAGCTCGGAGGCCTCAGGCCTCTCCTACGAGCAGTACTTC. This encodes CASSSEASGLSYEQYF.

The chain couples TRBV29-1 to TRBJ1-4; D uncertain. Germline loops: CDR1 SQVTM, CDR2 ANQGSEA. The CDR3 runs 13 residues. The V and J ends lost 4 bases and 7 bases respectively, with 13 bases between them. The DNA of the CDR3 is TGCAGCGTTGCTTCGGGGAAGCGTGAAAAACTGTTTTTT. Amino acids: CSVASGKREKLFF.

This clone was detected a few times. The rearrangement links TRBV3-1 (or the pseudogene TRBV3-2) to TRBJ2-7, with a possible D match to TRBD1 (5 bases). The germline gives CDR1 LGHDT, CDR2 YNNKEL (reference sequence). The CDR3 length is 15 residues. The ends were cut back, 0 bases at V and 3 bases at J, with 12 bases in the middle. CDR3 DNA: TGTGCCAGCAGCCAAGACATAGGGGAAAGCTACGAGCAGTACTTC. Amino acid sequence: CASSQDIGESYEQYF.

The chain employs TRBV19 and TRBJ1-2, with D tentatively TRBD1 (6 bases). CDR3 length: 14 amino acids. CDR1 is LNHDA, CDR2 SQIVND, per germline (reference sequence). The V end lost 3 bases, the J end lost 4 bases, and 12 bases lay between the germline ends. This chain's CDR3 is CASSIQPDSYGYTF. For the CDR3, the DNA is TGTGCCAGTAGTATTCAACCGGACAGCTATGGCTACACCTTC. Based on the CDR3 plus reference TRBV19 and TRBJ1-2, the full variable domain is DGGITQSPKYLFRKEGQNVTLSCEQNLNHDAMYWYRQDPGQGLRLIYYSQIVNDFQKGDIAEGYSVSREKKESFPLTVTSAQKNPTAFYLCASSIQPDSYGYTFGSGTRLTVV.

V usage is TRBV6-6 and J usage is TRBJ2-7; unclear D gene. Germline V gene lookup returns CDR1 MNHNY and CDR2 SVGAGI (reference sequence). V was cut by 8 bases and J by 12 bases, with 23 bases left in between. This CDR3 region has 13 residues. The CDR3 protein is CASRGGGDGLLYF. CDR3 coding DNA: TGTGCCAGCCGCGGTGGCGGTGACGGCCTTTTGTACTTC.

The gene calls are TRBV6-5 and TRBJ1-1; unclear D gene. Deletions cut 4 bases from V and 11 bases from J, with 14 bases between. The CDR3 covers 12 residues. The germline V gene has CDR1 MNHEY and CDR2 SVGAGI. The DNA for the CDR3 is TGTGCCAGCAGTTCCCCGGGCCGCGCCGCTTTCTTT. The encoded protein is CASSSPGRAAFF.

V is TRBV2 and J is TRBJ2-7, with D possibly TRBD2 on 6 matching bases. The CDR3 length is 14 residues. Trimming removed 7 bases at V and 6 bases at J, with 19 bases between. Looked up from germline, CDR1 is SNHLY and CDR2 is FYNNEI. The chain's CDR3 is CASNPQEGPFEQYF. The CDR3 bases are TGTGCCAGCAATCCTCAGGAGGGACCATTCGAGCAGTACTTC.

The chain has TRBV29-1 and TRBJ1-3; D is perhaps TRBD1 (5 bases). This CDR3 contains 18 residues. Trimming removed 1 base from V and 3 bases from J, with 22 bases in between. Germline V gene data show CDR1 as SQVTM and CDR2 as ANQGSEA. The CDR3 is CSVEGWGDGHLNGNTIYF. CDR3 DNA: TGCAGCGTTGAAGGTTGGGGGGACGGGCACCTTAATGGAAACACCATATATTTT.

This chain links TRBV6-1 with TRBJ2-7, with D perhaps matching TRBD1 (5 bases). The germline V gene encodes CDR1 MNHNS and CDR2 SASEGT. The CDR3 runs to 15 residues. With 5 bases removed from V and 3 bases from J, the gap between germline ends came to 17 bases. CDR3 in DNA: TGTGCCAGCAGTTTCCCCCAGGGCCTGGTCTACGAGCAGTACTTC. This encodes CASSFPQGLVYEQYF.

V and J are TRBV5-6 and TRBJ2-3, with 12 bases fitting TRBD2. CDR1 is SGHDT, CDR2 YYEEEE, per germline. CDR3 length: 18 amino acids. The junction had 8 bases not matched to a gene; V was cut back by 0 bases and J by 3 bases. The CDR3 coding sequence is TGTGCCAGCAGCTTGGAGACTAGCGGGAGAGGGAAAACAGATACGCAGTATTTT. Protein sequence: CASSLETSGRGKTDTQYF.

This clone was picked up one time. The chain joins TRBV5-1 to TRBJ1-1; possibly TRBD1 for D (5 bases). This CDR3 spans 14 amino acids. V lost 5 bases to trimming and J lost 1 base, with 12 bases between them. CDR1 and CDR2 (germline): SGHRS, YFSETQ. The CDR3 here is CASSPGSGNTEAFF. The CDR3 bases are TGCGCCAGCAGTCCAGGGTCGGGGAACACTGAAGCTTTCTTT.

V and J are TRBV18 and TRBJ2-5; D perhaps matches TRBD2 (6 bases). V lost 1 base, J lost 5 bases, and 14 bases lay in between. The CDR3 is 15 residues long. CDR1 is KGHSH, CDR2 LQKENI, per germline. CDR3 DNA sequence: TGTGCCAGCTCACCACGGGCAGGGACTGGGGAGACCCAGTACTTC. It encodes CASSPRAGTGETQYF.

The rearrangement links TRBV7-8 to TRBJ2-5; 16 bases line up with TRBD2. CDR3 size: 17 residues. Looked up from germline, CDR1 is SGHVS and CDR2 is FQNEAQ. V shed 6 bases and J 2 bases; nucleotides not matched to a gene: 6. DNA of the CDR3: TGTGCCAGCAGGAAGGGACTAGCGGGGGGGGATCAAGAGACCCAGTACTTC. Amino acids: CASRKGLAGGDQETQYF.

The genes are TRBV10-3 and TRBJ1-2; 8 bases are shared with TRBD1. The CDR3 is 13 amino acids. V gave up 10 bases and J gave up 0 bases; unmatched junction bases: 4. Germline V gene data show CDR1 as ENHRY and CDR2 as SYGVKD. The CDR3 DNA reads TGTGCCACAGGGGGCCGCACTAACTATGGCTACACCTTC. As protein: CATGGRTNYGYTF.

The chain recombines TRBV28 with TRBJ2-2, with D possibly being TRBD1 (5 bases). V lost 7 bases and J lost 3, with 15 bases in between. Per the germline V gene, CDR1 is MDHEN and CDR2 is SYDVKM. The CDR3 has 15 residues. The CDR3 loop is CASKWSGFDTGELFF. The CDR3 DNA follows: TGTGCCAGCAAGTGGTCAGGGTTCGACACCGGGGAGCTGTTTTTT. Supplemented by reference TRBV28 and TRBJ2-2, the full variable domain reads DVKVTQSSRYLVKRTGEKVFLECVQDMDHENMFWYRQDPGLGLRLIYFSYDVKMKEKGDIPEGYSVSREKKERFSLILESASTNQTSMYLCASKWSGFDTGELFFGEGSRLTVL.

On this clone: Other DNA sequences in this sample translate to the same CDR3. This sequence joins TRBV18 and TRBJ1-5; no clear D. This CDR3 has 13 residues. Germline CDR1 KGHSH, CDR2 LQKENI. The germline V and J ends were trimmed by 2 bases and 5 bases, with 7 bases remaining between them. The CDR3 coding sequence is TGTGCCAGCTCACCAGGGAGGGATCAGCCCCAGCATTTT. This translates into CASSPGRDQPQHF.

The rearrangement joins TRBV7-2 to TRBJ2-4; unclear D gene. V shed 0 bases and J shed 1 base, with 7 bases lying between them. Germline V gives CDR1 SGHTA, CDR2 FQGNSA. This CDR3 is built from 15 residues. The CDR3 reads CASSLAGIAKNIQYF. CDR3 nucleotide sequence: TGTGCCAGCAGCTTAGCGGGGATCGCCAAAAACATTCAGTACTTC.

The rearrangement joins TRBV3-1 (or the pseudogene TRBV3-2) to TRBJ1-1; D perhaps matches TRBD1 (5 bases). The CDR3 spans 14 residues. In germline, CDR1 is LGHDT, CDR2 YNNKEL (reference sequence). V was trimmed by 2 bases and J by 4 bases, leaving 11 bases between them. Here the CDR3 reads CASSQLGRGTEAFF. The CDR3 region has the DNA TGTGCCAGCAGCCAACTGGGAAGGGGCACTGAAGCTTTCTTT.

V and J are TRBV28 and TRBJ2-3; perhaps D is TRBD1 or TRBD2 (5 bases each). In germline, CDR1 is MDHEN, CDR2 SYDVKM. This CDR3 comprises 14 residues. Trimming left V 5 bases short and J 0 bases short, with 9 bases between. The CDR3 sequence: CASSGGGSTDTQYF. The CDR3, as DNA: TGTGCCAGCAGTGGGGGTGGGAGCACAGATACGCAGTATTTT.

The rearrangement uses TRBV6-2 or TRBV6-3 and TRBJ2-1, with 10 bases that match TRBD2. Germline values: CDR1 MNHEY, CDR2 SVGEGT. This CDR3 spans 16 amino acids. The J segment lost 5 bases and the V segment lost 2 bases, leaving 6 bases of the junction unmatched. The CDR3 here is CASSYALAGVDNEQFF. Written as DNA, the CDR3 is TGTGCCAGCAGTTACGCGCTAGCGGGAGTAGACAATGAGCAGTTCTTC.

The chain uses TRBV11-2 and TRBJ1-1; 8 nucleotides agree with TRBD1. The J segment lost 1 base and the V segment lost 2 bases, leaving 6 bases of the junction unmatched. Looked up from germline, CDR1 is SGHAT and CDR2 is FQNNGV. The CDR3 totals 16 residues. The CDR3 nucleotides are TGTGCCAGCAGCTTACCAGACAGGGGCCCGAACACTGAAGCTTTCTTT. Its protein is CASSLPDRGPNTEAFF.

The chain links TRBV6-2 or TRBV6-3 to TRBJ1-6; 7 positions match TRBD1. The V gene end was trimmed by 2 bases and the J gene end by 8 bases; junction bases not matched to a gene: 6. Germline loops: CDR1 MNHEY, CDR2 SVGEGT. The CDR3 is 15 amino acids. The CDR3 spells CASSYGQGVYSPLHF. The DNA of the CDR3 is TGTGCCAGCAGTTACGGGCAGGGGGTTTATTCACCCCTCCACTTT.

V and J are TRBV5-8 and TRBJ1-4; a weak D match, TRBD1 (6 bases). This CDR3 is 16 amino acids long. In germline, CDR1 is SGHTS, CDR2 YDEGEE. V was clipped by 1 base and J by 0 bases, with 10 bases between them. DNA of the CDR3: TGTGCCAGCAGCTTGCCAGGGGAGACAACTAATGAAAAACTGTTTTTT. Translating gives CASSLPGETTNEKLFF.

The chain links TRBV5-6 to TRBJ1-3; 12 positions match TRBD1. V lost 4 bases, J lost 8 bases, and 4 bases stayed unmatched. Germline V lookup: CDR1 SGHDT, CDR2 YYEEEE. The CDR3 consists of 14 residues. The CDR3 bases are TGTGCCAGCAGCCCGGGACAGGGGGCATACACCATATATTTT. This encodes CASSPGQGAYTIYF.

The chain recombines TRBV24-1 with TRBJ1-1; no clear D gene. CDR3 length equals 13 residues. Per germline, CDR1 KGHDR and CDR2 SFDVKD. Trimming shortened V by 7 bases and J by 4 bases, and 12 bases separated the two germline ends. DNA of the CDR3: TGTGCCACCAGGGACGAACAGAGCACTGAAGCTTTCTTT. This encodes CATRDEQSTEAFF.

This clone was counted only a few times. V gene TRBV5-5 combines with J gene TRBJ2-5; D may be TRBD2 (5 bases). This CDR3 contains 13 residues. V was pared by 1 base and J by 3 bases, with 7 bases between. Germline CDR1 is SGHKS and CDR2 is YYEKEE (reference sequence). CDR3 loop: CASSLLREETQYF. The CDR3 DNA reads TGTGCCAGCAGCTTGTTGAGGGAAGAGACCCAGTACTTC. Looking up the rest from reference TRBV5-5 and TRBJ2-5 gives the full variable domain: DAGVTQSPTHLIKTRGQQVTLRCSPISGHKSVSWYQQVLGQGPQFIFQYYEKEERGRGNFPDRFSARQFPNYSSELNVNALLLGDSALYLCASSLLREETQYFGPGTRLLVL.

A few counts support this clone. This chain connects TRBV10-3 to TRBJ2-1; D possibly corresponds to TRBD1 (6 bases). This CDR3 is built from 21 residues. Germline values: CDR1 ENHRY, CDR2 SYGVKD. The V and J ends lost 6 bases and 0 bases respectively, with 30 bases between them. The CDR3 sequence is CAISDPTRGSRGKSSYNEQFF. The CDR3 DNA sequence: TGTGCCATCAGCGACCCGACGAGGGGGTCCCGGGGAAAGAGCTCCTACAATGAGCAGTTCTTC.

This clone was seen a handful of times. This rearrangement joins TRBV10-1 to TRBJ1-5; 9 nucleotides line up with TRBD1. J gave up 7 bases and V 4 bases, and 2 bases lay outside the gene matches. Per the germline V gene, CDR1 is WNHNN and CDR2 is SYGVQD (reference sequence). This CDR3 has 13 amino acids. The CDR3 sequence is CASSGTGDQPQHF. The DNA of the CDR3 is TGCGCCAGCAGTGGGACAGGGGACCAGCCCCAGCATTTT.